The clone carrying this T cell receptor (beta chain) came up once. This CDR3 is built from 16 residues. Trimming left V 4 bases short and J 5 bases short, with 18 bases between. Germline V CDR1 and CDR2: SEHNR, FQNEAQ (reference sequence). The sample comes from a study of shared clonotypes between healthy human individuals. Here immunoSEQ multiplex PCR was the method, and the copy in TCRdb shows in-frame clones only, minus some. This table has approximately 620,000 clones, 95% to 98% appearing once. The chain combines TRBV7-9 with TRBJ2-1; D is uncertain. This receptor was obtained from a woman under 40 in good health. Sequences were obtained from naive CD4+ T cells sorted from blood. As for subset: CD45RA+ positively selected. CDR3 sequence: CASSSKRYGRDNEQFF. The CDR3 DNA is TGTGCCAGCAGCTCCAAACGGTACGGAAGAGACAATGAGCAGTTCTTC.